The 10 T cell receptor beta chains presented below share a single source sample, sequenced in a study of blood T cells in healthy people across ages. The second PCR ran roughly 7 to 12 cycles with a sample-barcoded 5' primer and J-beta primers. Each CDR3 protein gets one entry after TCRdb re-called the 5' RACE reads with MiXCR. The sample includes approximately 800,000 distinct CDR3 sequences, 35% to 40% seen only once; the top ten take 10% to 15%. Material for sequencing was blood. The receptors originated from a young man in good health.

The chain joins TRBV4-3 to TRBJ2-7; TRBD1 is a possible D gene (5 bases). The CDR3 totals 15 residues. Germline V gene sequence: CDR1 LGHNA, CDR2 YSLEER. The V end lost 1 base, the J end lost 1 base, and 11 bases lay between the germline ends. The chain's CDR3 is CASSQARQGSYEQYF. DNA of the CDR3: TGCGCCAGCAGCCAAGCGCGCCAGGGTTCCTACGAGCAGTACTTC.

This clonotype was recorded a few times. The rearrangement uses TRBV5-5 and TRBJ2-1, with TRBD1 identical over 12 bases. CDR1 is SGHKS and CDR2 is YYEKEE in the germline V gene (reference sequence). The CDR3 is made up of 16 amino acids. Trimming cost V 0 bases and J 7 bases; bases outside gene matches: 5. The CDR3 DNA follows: TGTGCCAGCAGCTTGGCCGGGACAGGGGGCTTAAATGAGCAGTTCTTC. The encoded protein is CASSLAGTGGLNEQFF.

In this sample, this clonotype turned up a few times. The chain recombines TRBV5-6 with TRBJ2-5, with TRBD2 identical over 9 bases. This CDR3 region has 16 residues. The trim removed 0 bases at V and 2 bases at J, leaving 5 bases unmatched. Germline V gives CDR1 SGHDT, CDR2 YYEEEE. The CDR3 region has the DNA TGTGCCAGCAGCTTGGACCTAGCGGGGACACAAGAGACCCAGTACTTC. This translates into CASSLDLAGTQETQYF. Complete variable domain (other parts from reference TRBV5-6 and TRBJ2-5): DAGVTQSPTHLIKTRGQQVTLRCSPKSGHDTVSWYQQALGQGPQFIFQYYEEEERQRGNFPDRFSGHQFPNYSSELNVNALLLGDSALYLCASSLDLAGTQETQYFGPGTRLLVL.

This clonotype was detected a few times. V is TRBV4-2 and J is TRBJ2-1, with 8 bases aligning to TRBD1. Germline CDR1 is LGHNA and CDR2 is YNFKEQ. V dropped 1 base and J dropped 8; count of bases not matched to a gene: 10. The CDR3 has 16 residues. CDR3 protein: CASSQVSSTGVHEQFF. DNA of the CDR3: TGTGCCAGCAGCCAAGTATCTTCGACAGGGGTGCATGAGCAGTTCTTC.

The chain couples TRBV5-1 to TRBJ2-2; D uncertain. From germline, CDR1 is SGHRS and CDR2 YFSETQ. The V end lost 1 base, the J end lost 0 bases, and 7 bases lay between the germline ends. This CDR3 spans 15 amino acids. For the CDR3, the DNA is TGCGCCAGCAGCTTGACCCGCGCGAACACCGGGGAGCTGTTTTTT. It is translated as CASSLTRANTGELFF.

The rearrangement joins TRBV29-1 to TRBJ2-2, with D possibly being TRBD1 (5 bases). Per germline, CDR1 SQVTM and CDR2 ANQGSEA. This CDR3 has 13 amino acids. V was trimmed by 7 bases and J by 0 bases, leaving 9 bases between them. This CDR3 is CSAQTANTGELFF. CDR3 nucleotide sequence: TGCAGCGCCCAGACAGCGAACACCGGGGAGCTGTTTTTT.

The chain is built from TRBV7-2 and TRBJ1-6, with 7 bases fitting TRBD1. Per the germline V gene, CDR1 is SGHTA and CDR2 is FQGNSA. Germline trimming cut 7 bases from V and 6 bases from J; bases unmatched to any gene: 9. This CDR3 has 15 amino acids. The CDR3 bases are TGTGCCAGCATGCGGGAGGACAGGCTTAATTCACCCCTCCACTTT. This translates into CASMREDRLNSPLHF.

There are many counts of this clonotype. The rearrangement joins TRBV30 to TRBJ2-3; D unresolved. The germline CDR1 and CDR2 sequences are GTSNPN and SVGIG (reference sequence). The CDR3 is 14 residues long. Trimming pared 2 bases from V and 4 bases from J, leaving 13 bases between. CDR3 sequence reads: CAWSSDGFADTQYF. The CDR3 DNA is TGTGCCTGGAGTTCGGACGGATTTGCAGATACGCAGTATTTT.

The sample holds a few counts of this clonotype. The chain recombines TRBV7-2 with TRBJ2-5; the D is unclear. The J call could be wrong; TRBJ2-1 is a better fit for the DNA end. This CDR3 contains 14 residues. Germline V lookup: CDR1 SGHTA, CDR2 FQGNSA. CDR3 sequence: CASSPGRYQETQFF. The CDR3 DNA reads TGTGCCAGCAGCCCAGGACGGTACCAAGAGACCCAGTTCTTC.

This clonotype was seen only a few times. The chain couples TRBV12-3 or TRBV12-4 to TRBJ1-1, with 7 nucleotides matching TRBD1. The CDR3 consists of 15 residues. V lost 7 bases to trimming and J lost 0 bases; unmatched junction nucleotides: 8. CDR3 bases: TGTGCCAGCACCCTAGGGACAGCCATGAACACTGAAGCTTTCTTT. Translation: CASTLGTAMNTEAFF.